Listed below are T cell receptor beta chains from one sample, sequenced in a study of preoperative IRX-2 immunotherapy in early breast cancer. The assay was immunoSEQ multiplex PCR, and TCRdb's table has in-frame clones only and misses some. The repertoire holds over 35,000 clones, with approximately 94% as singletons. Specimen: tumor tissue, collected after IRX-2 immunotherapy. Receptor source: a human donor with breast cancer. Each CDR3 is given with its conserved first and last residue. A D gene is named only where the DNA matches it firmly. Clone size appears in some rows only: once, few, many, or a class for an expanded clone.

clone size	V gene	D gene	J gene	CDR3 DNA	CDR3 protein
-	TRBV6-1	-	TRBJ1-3	TGTGCCAGCAGTTTTTCAGGGTCTGGAAACACCATATATTTT	CASSFSGSGNTIYF
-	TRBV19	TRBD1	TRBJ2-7	TGTGCCAGTAGTATACGAGACAGGGTCTACGAGCAGTACTTC	CASSIRDRVYEQYF
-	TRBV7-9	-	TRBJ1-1	TGTGCCAGCAGCCCCACAGGGAGCACTGAAGCTTTCTTT	CASSPTGSTEAFF
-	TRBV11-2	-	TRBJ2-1	TGTGCCAGCAGCACAAAGAATCCTGGGATCAATGAGCAGTTCTTC	CASSTKNPGINEQFF
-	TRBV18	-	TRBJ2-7	TGTGCCAGCTCACCACCGCCGGGCCCCGAGCAGTACTTC	CASSPPPGPEQYF
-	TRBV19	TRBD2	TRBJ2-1	TGTGCCAGTTCATGGACTAGCGGGAGTGGGAATGAGCAGTTCTTC	CASSWTSGSGNEQFF
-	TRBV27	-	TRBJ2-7	TGTGCCACTAAAGCGGTGATTCAGACCTACGAGCAGTACTTC	CATKAVIQTYEQYF
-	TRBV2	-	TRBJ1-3	TGTGCCAGCAGTCCTTGGACCGCCGGAAACACCATATATTTT	CASSPWTAGNTIYF
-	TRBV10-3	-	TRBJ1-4	TGTGCCATCAGTGGAATGTTGCCGGCAACTAATGAAAAACTGTTTTTT	CAISGMLPATNEKLFF
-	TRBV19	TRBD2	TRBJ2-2	TGTGCCAGTAGCTCGGCGGGGGACACCGGGGAGCTGTTTTTT	CASSSAGDTGELFF
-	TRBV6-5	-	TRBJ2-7	TGTGCCAGCAGTTATGGCTGGACATCCTACGAGCAGTACTTC	CASSYGWTSYEQYF
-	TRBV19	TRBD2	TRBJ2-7	TGTGCCAGTAGTCTAATTGGCGGGGGCGAGCAGTACTTC	CASSLIGGGEQYF
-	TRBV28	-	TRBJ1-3	TGTGCCAGCAGTTTAGATTGGGCTGGAAACACCATATATTTT	CASSLDWAGNTIYF
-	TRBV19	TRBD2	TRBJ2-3	TGTGCCAGTAGTATAGGGGCTAGCGGGGATACAGATACGCAGTATTTT	CASSIGASGDTDTQYF
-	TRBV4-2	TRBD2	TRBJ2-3	TGTGCCAGCAGCCTCACGGGGCTAGCGGGGGGGCGGGCCACAGATACGCAGTATTTT	CASSLTGLAGGRATDTQYF
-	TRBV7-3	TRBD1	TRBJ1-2	TGTGCCAGCAGCTTAAGTGGACAGGCATACTATGGCTACACCTTC	CASSLSGQAYYGYTF
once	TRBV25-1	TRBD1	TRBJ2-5	TGTGCCAGCAGTGCGGGGACAGGGCCCCAAGAGACCCAGTACTTC	CASSAGTGPQETQYF
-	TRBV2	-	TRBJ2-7	TGTGCCAGCAGAGCTAAAGCTTCCGAGTACTTC	CASRAKASEYF
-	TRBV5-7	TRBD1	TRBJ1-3	TGTGCCAGCAGCCCCAAAATGTTAGACAGGGTGCCTGGAAACACCATATATTTT	CASSPKMLDRVPGNTIYF
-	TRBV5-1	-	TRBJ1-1	TGCGCCAGCAGGAACGCGGGAGTGGGCACTGAAGCTTTCTTT	CASRNAGVGTEAFF
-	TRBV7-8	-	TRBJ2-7	TGTGCCAGCAGCTTTTTTCAGGGCTACGAGCAGTACTTC	CASSFFQGYEQYF
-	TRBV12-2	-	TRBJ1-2	TGTGCAAGTCGCTTAGTTAGGCAGGCAATTCTAAACTATGGCTACACCTTC	CASRLVRQAILNYGYTF
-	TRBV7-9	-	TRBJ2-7	TGTGCCAGCAGTTTACTGACAAGGAGCTCCTACGAGCAGTACTTC	CASSLLTRSSYEQYF
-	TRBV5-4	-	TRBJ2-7	TGTGCCAGCAGCTCGGACACTTACGAGCAGTACTTC	CASSSDTYEQYF
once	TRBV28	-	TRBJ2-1	TGTGCCAGCAGTTTGACGGGGAGTGAGCAGTTCTTC	CASSLTGSEQFF
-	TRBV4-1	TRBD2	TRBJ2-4	TGCGCCAGCAGCCCAGGGCCCGCCGTAGGGGAGGGGAACATTCAGTACTTC	CASSPGPAVGEGNIQYF
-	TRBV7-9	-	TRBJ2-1	TGTGCCAGCAGCTTAGTCGGGGGTTACAATGAGCAGTTCTTC	CASSLVGGYNEQFF
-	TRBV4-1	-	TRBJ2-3	TGCGCCAGCAGCCAAAAGAGCCGCCTGGGGCGATCCCCCACAGATACGCAGTATTTT	CASSQKSRLGRSPTDTQYF
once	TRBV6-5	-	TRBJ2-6	TGTGCCAGCAGATTGACCGGGGCCAACGTCCTGACTTTC	CASRLTGANVLTF
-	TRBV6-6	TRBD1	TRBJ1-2	TGTGCCAGCAGTTTTACAGGGGATGGCTACACCTTC	CASSFTGDGYTF
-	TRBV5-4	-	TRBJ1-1	TGTGCCAGCAGCTTGGTCCCCCACACTGAAGCTTTCTTT	CASSLVPHTEAFF
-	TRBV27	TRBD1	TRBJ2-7	TGTGCCAGCAGTTCTAGGTCCGGGACAGGGTTGTCCGAGCAGTACTTC	CASSSRSGTGLSEQYF
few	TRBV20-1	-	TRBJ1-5	TGCAGTGCTAGAACCGGGTCCAGGGCGGGGTTT	CSARTGSRAGF